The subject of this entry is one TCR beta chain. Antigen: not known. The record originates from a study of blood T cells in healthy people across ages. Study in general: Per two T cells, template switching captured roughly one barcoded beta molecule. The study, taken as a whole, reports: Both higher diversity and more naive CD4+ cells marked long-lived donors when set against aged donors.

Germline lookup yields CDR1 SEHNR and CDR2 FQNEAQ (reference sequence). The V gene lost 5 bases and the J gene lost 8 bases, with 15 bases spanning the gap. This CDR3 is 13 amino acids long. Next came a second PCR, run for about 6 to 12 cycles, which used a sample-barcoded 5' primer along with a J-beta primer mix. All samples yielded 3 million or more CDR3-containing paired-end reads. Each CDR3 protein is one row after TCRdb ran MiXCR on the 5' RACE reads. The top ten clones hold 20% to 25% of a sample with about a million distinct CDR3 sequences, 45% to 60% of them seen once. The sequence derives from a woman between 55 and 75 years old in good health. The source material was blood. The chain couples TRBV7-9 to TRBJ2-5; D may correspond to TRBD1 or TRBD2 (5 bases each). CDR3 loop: CASSTMLGDTQYF. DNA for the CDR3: TGTGCCAGCAGCACAATGTTGGGGGATACCCAGTACTTC.